The 9 T cell receptor beta chains reported below all come from one sample, sequenced in a study of blood T cell repertoires in COVID-19. The repertoire was sequenced with immunoSEQ multiplex PCR; TCRdb's copy has only in-frame clones and lacks some. In the table there are approximately 240,000 clones, approximately 85% of which are singletons. Sequences were obtained from peripheral blood. All receptors derive from a man in his forties or fifties with acute or convalescent COVID-19.

This chain connects TRBV5-8 to TRBJ1-5; D remains ambiguous. CDR3 length equals 14 residues. The germline gives CDR1 SGHTS, CDR2 YDEGEE. Between the trimmed V and J ends, which lost 2 bases and 4 bases, there was a span of 10 bases. This chain's CDR3 is CASSFIGLNQPQHF. The CDR3 nucleotides read TGTGCCAGCAGCTTTATCGGGTTGAATCAGCCCCAGCATTTT.

The V and J genes are TRBV12-3 or TRBV12-4 and TRBJ1-2, with a possible D match to TRBD1 (5 bases). Trimming took off 3 bases at V and 8 bases at J, with 10 bases between the two ends. CDR3 length: 12 residues. The CDR3 coding sequence is TGTGCCAGCAGTTTTGGGGGGGACGGCTACACCTTC. It yields the protein CASSFGGDGYTF.

The chain recombines TRBV6-5 with TRBJ1-1; TRBD1 matches at 7 bases. This CDR3 comprises 16 residues. V trimming: 2 bases; J trimming: 4 bases; junction bases outside the gene matches: 10. Germline V gene lookup returns CDR1 MNHEY and CDR2 SVGAGI. The CDR3 sequence: CASSYPPTGFPTEAFF. The CDR3 DNA sequence: TGTGCCAGCAGTTACCCCCCGACAGGGTTCCCCACTGAAGCTTTCTTT.

In the case of this clone: An end of the junction does not agree with germline; a read error may underlie this. The chain joins TRBV6-1 to TRBJ1-5; maybe TRBD1 (5 bases). Germline-derived CDR1 and CDR2 are MNHNS and SASEGT. The CDR3 is made up of 13 amino acids. The CDR3 nucleotides are TGTGCCAGCGGTGACAGAAGCAATCAGCCCCAGCATTTT. Its protein is CASGDRSNQPQHF.

This clone has a handful of counts. This sequence joins TRBV24-1 and TRBJ2-2, with a possible D match to TRBD1 (6 bases). CDR3 size: 15 residues. Trimming took off 1 base at V and 3 bases at J, with 8 bases between the two ends. Germline CDR1 is KGHDR and CDR2 is SFDVKD. CDR3 in amino acids: CATSDLGQHTGELFF. The CDR3 coding sequence is TGTGCCACCAGTGATTTAGGACAGCACACCGGGGAGCTGTTTTTT.

The V and J genes are TRBV6-5 and TRBJ2-2; 7 bases map to TRBD2. The CDR3 covers 14 residues. With V trimmed by 8 bases and J by 0 bases, 3 bases remained unmatched. The germline CDR1 and CDR2 sequences are MNHEY and SVGAGI. The CDR3 loop is CASATSTNTGELFF. In nucleotides, the CDR3 is TGTGCCAGCGCGACTAGCACGAACACCGGGGAGCTGTTTTTT.

This sequence joins TRBV29-1 and TRBJ2-7; 7 nucleotides match TRBD2. Germline V gene lookup returns CDR1 SQVTM and CDR2 ANQGSEA. Germline trimming cut 0 bases from V and 7 bases from J; bases unmatched to any gene: 9. The CDR3 contains 14 residues. CDR3 in DNA: TGCAGCGTTGAAGATCTGGCGGGAGCGGGGGAGCAGTACTTC. It specifies CSVEDLAGAGEQYF.

V and J are TRBV20-1 and TRBJ2-4; possibly TRBD1 or TRBD2 for D (6 bases each). Trimming removed 3 bases from V and 6 bases from J, with 12 bases in between. The CDR3 is made up of 13 amino acids. In germline, CDR1 is DFQATT, CDR2 SNEGSKA (reference sequence). The CDR3 sequence is CSASGGPGNIQYF. The CDR3 DNA sequence: TGCAGTGCTAGTGGGGGGCCGGGAAACATTCAGTACTTC.

The chain is built from TRBV28 and TRBJ1-3, with 9 bases fitting TRBD1. Germline assignment: CDR1 MDHEN and CDR2 SYDVKM. With V trimmed by 0 bases and J by 5 bases, 5 bases remained unmatched. This CDR3 spans 16 amino acids. The CDR3 nucleotides are TGTGCCAGCAGTTTATGGGGACAGGGAAGGAGAAACACCATATATTTT. Protein: CASSLWGQGRRNTIYF.